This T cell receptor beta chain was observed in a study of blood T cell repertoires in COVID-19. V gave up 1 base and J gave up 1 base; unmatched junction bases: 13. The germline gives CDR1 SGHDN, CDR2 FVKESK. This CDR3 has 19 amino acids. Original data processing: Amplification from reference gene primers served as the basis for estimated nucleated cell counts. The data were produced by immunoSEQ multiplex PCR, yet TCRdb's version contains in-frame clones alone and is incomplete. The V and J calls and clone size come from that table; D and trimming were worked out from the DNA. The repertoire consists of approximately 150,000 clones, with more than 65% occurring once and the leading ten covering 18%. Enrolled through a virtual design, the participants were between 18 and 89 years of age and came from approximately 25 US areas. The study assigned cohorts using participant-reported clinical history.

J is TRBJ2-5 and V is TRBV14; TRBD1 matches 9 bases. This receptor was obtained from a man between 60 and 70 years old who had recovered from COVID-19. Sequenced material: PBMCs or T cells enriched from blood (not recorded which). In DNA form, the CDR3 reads TGTGCCAGCAGCCAAGTGGTGACCGGGACAGGGAGAATCCAAGAGACCCAGTACTTC. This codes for CASSQVVTGTGRIQETQYF. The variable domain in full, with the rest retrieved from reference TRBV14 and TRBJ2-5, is EAGVTQFPSHSVIEKGQTVTLRCDPISGHDNLYWYRRVMGKEIKFLLHFVKESKQDESGMPNNRFLAERTGGTYSTLKVQPAELEDSGVYFCASSQVVTGTGRIQETQYFGPGTRLLVL.